This T cell receptor (beta chain) was documented in a study of early T cells in non-severe SARS-CoV-2 infection. Across the whole study: Sequencing input comprised bulk RNA from unsorted whole blood; chain pairing was not available.

Individual cDNA molecules carried attached unique molecular identifiers. TCRdb passed the 5' RACE reads through MiXCR, listing each CDR3 protein once. The repertoire includes fewer than 80,000 distinct CDR3 sequences, about 11% of them detected once, and about 11% sits in the top ten. Broader study findings: Using VDJdb, the matching emphasized anti-spike CD8 responses while missing private and CD4 specificities.

Trimming removed 8 bases at V and 3 bases at J, with 11 bases between. Per germline, CDR1 SEHNR and CDR2 FQNEAQ (reference sequence). CDR3 size: 12 residues. Note on this clonotype: Its antigen is unidentified.

The sequencing used whole blood, collected at baseline. The source of this sequence is an adult who was a healthcare worker with PCR-confirmed SARS-CoV-2 infection or an uninfected control (not recorded which). This chain joins TRBV7-9 and TRBJ2-7; a possible D gene is TRBD2 (5 bases). The CDR3 sequence: CASEGEVYEQYF. The CDR3 nucleotides are TGTGCCAGCGAGGGCGAGGTCTACGAGCAGTACTTC.